This T cell receptor (beta chain) was identified during a study of CD8+CD57+ T cells in acquired aplastic anemia. Germline V gene data show CDR1 as LNHDA and CDR2 as SQIVND (reference sequence). The J segment lost 5 bases and the V segment lost 5 bases, leaving 11 bases of the junction unmatched. The CDR3 runs 15 residues. CDR3 and TCR beta VDJ profiling relied on a genomic DNA template. One entry per CDR3 protein, called by TCRdb with MiXCR from the reads. The sample records some 42,000 distinct CDR3 sequences, about 70% being singletons. The TCR was taken from a human donor in good health, serving as a control. Sequencing input: sorted CD4+, CD8+, or CD8+CD57+ T cells (not recorded which) from PBMCs. The chain recombines TRBV19 with TRBJ1-2; TRBD1 matches 7 bases. Written as DNA, the CDR3 is TGTGCCAGTAGTCCTAAGGGGGCGGGGGCTTATGGCTACACCTTC. Translated: CASSPKGAGAYGYTF.